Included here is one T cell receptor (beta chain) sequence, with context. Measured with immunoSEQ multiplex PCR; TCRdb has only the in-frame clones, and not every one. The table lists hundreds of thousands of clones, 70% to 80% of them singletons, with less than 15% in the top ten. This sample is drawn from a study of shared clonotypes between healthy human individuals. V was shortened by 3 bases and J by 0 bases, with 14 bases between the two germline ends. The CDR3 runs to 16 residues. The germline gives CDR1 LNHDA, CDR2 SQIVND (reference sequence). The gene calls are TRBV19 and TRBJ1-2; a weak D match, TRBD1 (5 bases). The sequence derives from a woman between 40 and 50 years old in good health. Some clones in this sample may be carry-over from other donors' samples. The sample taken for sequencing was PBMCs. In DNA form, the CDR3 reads TGTGCCAGTAGTATTGAGGGGCCGATCCCTAACTATGGCTACACCTTC. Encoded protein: CASSIEGPIPNYGYTF.